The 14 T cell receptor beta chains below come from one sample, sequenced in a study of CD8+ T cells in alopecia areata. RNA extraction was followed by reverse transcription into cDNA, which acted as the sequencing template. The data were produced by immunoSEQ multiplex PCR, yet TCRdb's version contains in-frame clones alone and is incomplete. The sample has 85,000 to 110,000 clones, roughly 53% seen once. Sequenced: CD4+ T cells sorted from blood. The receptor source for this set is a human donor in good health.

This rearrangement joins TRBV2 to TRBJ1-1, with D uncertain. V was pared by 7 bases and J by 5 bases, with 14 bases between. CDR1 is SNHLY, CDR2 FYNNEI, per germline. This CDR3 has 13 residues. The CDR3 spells CASILTPRTEAFF. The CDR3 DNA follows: TGTGCCAGCATTCTGACCCCGAGGACTGAAGCTTTCTTT.

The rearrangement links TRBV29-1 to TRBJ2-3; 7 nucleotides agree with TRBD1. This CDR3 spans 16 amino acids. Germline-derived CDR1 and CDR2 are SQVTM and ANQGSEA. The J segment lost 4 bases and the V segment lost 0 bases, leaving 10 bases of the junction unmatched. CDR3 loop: CSVEDLGFTGADTQYF. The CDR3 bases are TGCAGCGTTGAAGATTTGGGCTTCACAGGGGCAGATACGCAGTATTTT.

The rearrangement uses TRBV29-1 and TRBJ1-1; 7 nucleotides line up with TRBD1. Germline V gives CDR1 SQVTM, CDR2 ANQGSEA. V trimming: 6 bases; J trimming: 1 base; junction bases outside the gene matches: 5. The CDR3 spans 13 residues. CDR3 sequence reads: CSVRGLGNTEAFF. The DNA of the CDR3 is TGCAGCGTAAGGGGGCTGGGGAACACTGAAGCTTTCTTT.

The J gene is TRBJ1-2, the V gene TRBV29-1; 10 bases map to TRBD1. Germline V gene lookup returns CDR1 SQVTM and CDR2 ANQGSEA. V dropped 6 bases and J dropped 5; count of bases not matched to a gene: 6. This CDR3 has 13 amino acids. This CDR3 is CSVGQGPSYGYTF. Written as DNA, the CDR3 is TGCAGCGTGGGACAGGGGCCATCTTATGGCTACACCTTC.

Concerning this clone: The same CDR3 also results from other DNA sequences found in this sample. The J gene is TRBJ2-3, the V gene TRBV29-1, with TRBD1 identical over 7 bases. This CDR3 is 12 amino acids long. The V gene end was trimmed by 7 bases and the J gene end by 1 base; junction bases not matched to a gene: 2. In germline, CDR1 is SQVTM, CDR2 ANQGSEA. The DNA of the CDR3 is TGCAGCGCAGACAGGGGCACAGATACGCAGTATTTT. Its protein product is CSADRGTDTQYF.

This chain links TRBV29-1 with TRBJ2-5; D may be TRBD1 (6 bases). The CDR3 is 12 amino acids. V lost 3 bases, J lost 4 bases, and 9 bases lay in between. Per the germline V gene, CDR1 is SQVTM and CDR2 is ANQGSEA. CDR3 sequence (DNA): TGCAGCGTTGAGGGCAGGGGAGAGACCCAGTACTTC. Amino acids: CSVEGRGETQYF. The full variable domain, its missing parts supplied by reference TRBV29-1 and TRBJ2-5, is SAVISQKPSRDICQRGTSLTIQCQVDSQVTMMFWYRQQPGQSLTLIATANQGSEATYESGFVIDKFPISRPNLTFSTLTVSNMSPEDSSIYLCSVEGRGETQYFGPGTRLLVL.

The CDR3 nucleotides are TGTGCCTGGAGTGTACTCCCAACTAGCGGGGGGAGTCGGCAGTTCTTC. Protein sequence: CAWSVLPTSGGSRQFF. The chain couples TRBV30 to TRBJ2-1, with 12 bases matching TRBD2. Trimming took 0 bases from V and 12 from J; bases not matched to a gene: 12. The CDR3 consists of 16 residues. Per the germline V gene, CDR1 is GTSNPN and CDR2 is SVGIG (reference sequence).

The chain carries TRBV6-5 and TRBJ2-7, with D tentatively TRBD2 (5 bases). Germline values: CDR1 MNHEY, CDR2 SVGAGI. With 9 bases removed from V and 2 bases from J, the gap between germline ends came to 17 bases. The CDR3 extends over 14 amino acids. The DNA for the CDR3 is TGTGCCAGTAAGGCCTGGACTCCCCCCTACGAGCAGTACTTC. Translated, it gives CASKAWTPPYEQYF.

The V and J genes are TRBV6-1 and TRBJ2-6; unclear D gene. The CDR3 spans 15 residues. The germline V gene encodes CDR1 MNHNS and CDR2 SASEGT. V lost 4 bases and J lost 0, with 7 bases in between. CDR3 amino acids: CASSGTFSGANVLTF. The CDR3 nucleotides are TGTGCCAGCAGTGGGACGTTCTCTGGGGCCAACGTCCTGACTTTC.

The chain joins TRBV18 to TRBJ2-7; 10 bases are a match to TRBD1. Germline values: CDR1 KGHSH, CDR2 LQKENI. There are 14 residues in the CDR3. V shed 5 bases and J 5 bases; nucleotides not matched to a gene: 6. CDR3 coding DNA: TGTGCCAGCTCATCTCTGGACAGGGGGGACGAGCAGTACTTC. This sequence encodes CASSSLDRGDEQYF.

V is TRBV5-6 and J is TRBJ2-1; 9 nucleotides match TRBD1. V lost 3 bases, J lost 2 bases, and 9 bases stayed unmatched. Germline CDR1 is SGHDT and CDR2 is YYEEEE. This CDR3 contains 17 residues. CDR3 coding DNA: TGTGCCAGCAGCTCCAACGTCGGGACAGGGACCTACAATGAGCAGTTCTTC. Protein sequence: CASSSNVGTGTYNEQFF.

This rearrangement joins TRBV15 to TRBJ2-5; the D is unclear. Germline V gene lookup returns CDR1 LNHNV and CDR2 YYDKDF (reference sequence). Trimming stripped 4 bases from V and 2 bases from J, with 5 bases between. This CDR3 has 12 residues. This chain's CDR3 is CATSNGQETQYF. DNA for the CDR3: TGTGCCACCAGCAACGGGCAAGAGACCCAGTACTTC.

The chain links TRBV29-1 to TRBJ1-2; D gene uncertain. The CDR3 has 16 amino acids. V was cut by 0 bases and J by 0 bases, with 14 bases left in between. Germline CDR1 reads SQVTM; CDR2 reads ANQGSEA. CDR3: CSVEDRRSATNYGYTF. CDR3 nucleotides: TGCAGCGTTGAAGACCGGCGGTCAGCCACTAACTATGGCTACACCTTC.

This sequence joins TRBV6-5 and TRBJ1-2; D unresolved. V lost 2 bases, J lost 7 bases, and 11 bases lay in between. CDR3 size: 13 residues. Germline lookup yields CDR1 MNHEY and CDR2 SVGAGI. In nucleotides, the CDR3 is TGTGCCAGCAGTTACGAGGGAGGGTCTGGCTACACCTTC. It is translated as CASSYEGGSGYTF.